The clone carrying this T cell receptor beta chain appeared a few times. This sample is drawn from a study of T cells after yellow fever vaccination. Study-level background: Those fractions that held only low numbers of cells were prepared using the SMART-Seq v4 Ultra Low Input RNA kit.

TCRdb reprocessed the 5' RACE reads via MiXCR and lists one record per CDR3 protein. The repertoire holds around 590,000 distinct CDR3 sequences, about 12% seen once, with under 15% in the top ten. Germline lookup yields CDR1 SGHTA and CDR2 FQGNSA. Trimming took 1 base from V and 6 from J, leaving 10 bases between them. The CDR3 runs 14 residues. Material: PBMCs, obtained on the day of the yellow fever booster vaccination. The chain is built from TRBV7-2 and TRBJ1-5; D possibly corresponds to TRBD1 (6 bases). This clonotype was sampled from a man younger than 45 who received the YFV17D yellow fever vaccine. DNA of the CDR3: TGTGCCAGCAGCTTAGTTGGGGGGCCTCAGCCCCAGCATTTT. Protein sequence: CASSLVGGPQPQHF.